The clone carrying this T cell receptor beta chain was detected once. The target antigen is unknown. The data were taken from a study of cytomegalovirus exposure and HLA in healthy donors. Study-wide context: The study placed around 85% of its roughly 410 genotyped donors in the Caucasian-associated ancestry cluster.

Study-level points and caveats: Likely technical artifact: a cluster of highly shared sequence variants. The listing of about 150 TCR beta chains classed them as cytomegalovirus-associated.

The PCR was carried out with 60 Vbeta primers and 13 Jbeta primers. Measured with immunoSEQ multiplex PCR; TCRdb has only the in-frame clones, and not every one. The table has some 120,000 clones, roughly 69% seen once. The receptor was derived from a woman between 35 and 50 years old in good health and CMV-seropositive. Specimen: PBMCs.

The CDR3 DNA is TGTGCCAGCAGTTTTTATAGCGGGAGGCAGAACAATGAGCAGTTCTTC. This translates into CASSFYSGRQNNEQFF. The chain employs TRBV27 and TRBJ2-1, with 10 nucleotides matching TRBD2. The CDR3 runs 16 residues. The V and J ends lost 3 bases and 5 bases, in that order; junction bases with no gene match: 7. Germline CDR1 MNHEY, CDR2 SMNVEV (reference sequence).